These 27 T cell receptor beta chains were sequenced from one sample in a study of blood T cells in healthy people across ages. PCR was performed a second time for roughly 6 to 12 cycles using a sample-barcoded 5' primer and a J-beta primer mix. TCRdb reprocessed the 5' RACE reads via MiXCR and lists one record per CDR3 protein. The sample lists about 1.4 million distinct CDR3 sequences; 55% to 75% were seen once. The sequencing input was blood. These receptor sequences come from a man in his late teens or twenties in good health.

The chain's CDR3 is CASSRAGGPEGQFF. The DNA for the CDR3 is TGTGCCAGCAGCAGAGCCGGGGGCCCTGAGGGGCAGTTCTTC. The chain has TRBV13 and TRBJ2-1; D might be TRBD1 or TRBD2, each matching 6 bases. The CDR3 contains 14 residues. V was pared by 5 bases and J by 12 bases, with 20 bases between. Germline CDR1 is PRHDT and CDR2 is FYEKMQ (reference sequence).

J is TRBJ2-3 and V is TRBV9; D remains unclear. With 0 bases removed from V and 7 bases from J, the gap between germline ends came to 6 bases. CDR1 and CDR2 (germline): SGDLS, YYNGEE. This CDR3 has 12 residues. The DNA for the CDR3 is TGTGCCAGCAGCGTAGAAAGCTATACGCAGTATTTT. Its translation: CASSVESYTQYF.

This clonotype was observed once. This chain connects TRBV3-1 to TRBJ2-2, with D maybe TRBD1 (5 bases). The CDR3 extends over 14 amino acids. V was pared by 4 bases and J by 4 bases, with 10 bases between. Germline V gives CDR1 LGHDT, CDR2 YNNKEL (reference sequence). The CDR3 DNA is TGTGCCAGCAGCCGTCCACAGGTCACCGGGGAGCTGTTTTTT. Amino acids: CASSRPQVTGELFF. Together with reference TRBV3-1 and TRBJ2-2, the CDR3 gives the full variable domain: DTAVSQTPKYLVTQMGNDKSIKCEQNLGHDTMYWYKQDSKKFLKIMFSYNNKELIINETVPNRFSPKSPDKAHLNLHINSLELGDSAVYFCASSRPQVTGELFFGEGSRLTVL.

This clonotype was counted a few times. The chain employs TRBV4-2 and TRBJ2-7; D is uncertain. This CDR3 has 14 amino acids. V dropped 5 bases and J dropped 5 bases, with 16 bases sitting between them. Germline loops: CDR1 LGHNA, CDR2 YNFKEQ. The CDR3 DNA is TGTGCCAGCAGCAAGGAACGCTACGCTCACGAGCAGTACTTC. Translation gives CASSKERYAHEQYF.

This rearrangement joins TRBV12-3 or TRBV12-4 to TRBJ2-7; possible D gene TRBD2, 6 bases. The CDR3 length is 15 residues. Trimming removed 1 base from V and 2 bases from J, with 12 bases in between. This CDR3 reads CASSLGGASPYEQYF. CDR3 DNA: TGTGCCAGCAGTTTAGGCGGGGCTTCCCCCTACGAGCAGTACTTC.

The DNA for the CDR3 is TGCGCCAGCAGCTACGCGGACAGCCAAGAGCAGTACTTC. This gives the protein CASSYADSQEQYF. The chain uses TRBV5-1 and TRBJ2-7, with D perhaps matching TRBD1 (6 bases). Trimming took 3 bases from V and 7 from J, leaving 14 bases between them. The germline V gene encodes CDR1 SGHRS and CDR2 YFSETQ. The CDR3 is 13 residues long.

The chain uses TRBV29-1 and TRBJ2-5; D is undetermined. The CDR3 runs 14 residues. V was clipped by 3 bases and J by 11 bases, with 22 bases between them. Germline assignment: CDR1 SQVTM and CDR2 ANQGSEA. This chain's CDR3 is CSVEIASINNEQYF. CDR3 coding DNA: TGCAGCGTTGAGATAGCTTCTATCAACAATGAGCAGTACTTC.

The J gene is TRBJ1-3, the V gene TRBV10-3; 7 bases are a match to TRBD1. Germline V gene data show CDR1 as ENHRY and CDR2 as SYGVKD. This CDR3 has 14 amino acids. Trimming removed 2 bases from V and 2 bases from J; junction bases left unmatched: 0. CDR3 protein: CAISEQGAGNTIYF. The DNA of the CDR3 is TGTGCCATCAGTGAGCAGGGGGCTGGAAACACCATATATTTT.

CDR3 sequence: CASIRQCWFF. CDR3 nucleotides: TGTGCCAGCATTCGGCAGTGTTGGTTCTTC. J is TRBJ2-1 and V is TRBV7-2; D gene unclear. Germline V gene sequence: CDR1 SGHTA, CDR2 FQGNSA. Trimming stripped 7 bases from V and 15 bases from J, with 13 bases between. The CDR3 runs to 10 residues.

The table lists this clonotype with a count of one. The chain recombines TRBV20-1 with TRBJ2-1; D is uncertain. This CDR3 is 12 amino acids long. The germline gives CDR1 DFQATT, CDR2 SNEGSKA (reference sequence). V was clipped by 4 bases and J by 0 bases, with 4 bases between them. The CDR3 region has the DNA TGCAGTGCTATGCTCTCCTACAATGAGCAGTTCTTC. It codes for CSAMLSYNEQFF.

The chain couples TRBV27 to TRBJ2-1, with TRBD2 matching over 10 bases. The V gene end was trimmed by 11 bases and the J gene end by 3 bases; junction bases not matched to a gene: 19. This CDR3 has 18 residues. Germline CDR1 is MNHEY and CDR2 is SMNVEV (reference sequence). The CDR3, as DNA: TGTGCCTCTAGGCCTGGACTAGCGGTAGCGGATAACTACAATGAGCAGTTCTTC. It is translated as CASRPGLAVADNYNEQFF.

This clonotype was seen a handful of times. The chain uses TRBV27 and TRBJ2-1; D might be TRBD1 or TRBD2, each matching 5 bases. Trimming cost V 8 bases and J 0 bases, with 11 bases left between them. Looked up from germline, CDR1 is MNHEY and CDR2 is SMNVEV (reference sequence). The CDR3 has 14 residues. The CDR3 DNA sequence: TGTGCCAGCCGCCAGGGAGACTCCTACAATGAGCAGTTCTTC. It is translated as CASRQGDSYNEQFF.

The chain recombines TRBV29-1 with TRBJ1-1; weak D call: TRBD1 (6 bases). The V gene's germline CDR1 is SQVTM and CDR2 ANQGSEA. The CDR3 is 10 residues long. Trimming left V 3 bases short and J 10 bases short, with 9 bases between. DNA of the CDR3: TGCAGCGTTGACGGGGGGCCAGCTTTCTTT. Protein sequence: CSVDGGPAFF.

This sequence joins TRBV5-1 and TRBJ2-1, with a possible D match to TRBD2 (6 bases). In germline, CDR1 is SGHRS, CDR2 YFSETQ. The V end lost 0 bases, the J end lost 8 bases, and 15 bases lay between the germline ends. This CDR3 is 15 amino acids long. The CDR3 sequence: CASSLVGSGTDEQFF. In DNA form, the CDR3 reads TGCGCCAGCAGCTTGGTTGGTAGCGGCACCGATGAGCAGTTCTTC.

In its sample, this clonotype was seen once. CDR3 sequence: CASRPTGAGETQYF. The CDR3 nucleotides read TGTGCCAGCAGACCCACCGGCGCAGGAGAGACCCAGTACTTC. This chain links TRBV6-2 or TRBV6-3 with TRBJ2-5; D remains ambiguous. The CDR3 runs to 14 residues. The V end was cut by 6 bases, the J end by 4 bases, with 15 bases between. Germline V lookup: CDR1 MNHEY, CDR2 SVGEGT.

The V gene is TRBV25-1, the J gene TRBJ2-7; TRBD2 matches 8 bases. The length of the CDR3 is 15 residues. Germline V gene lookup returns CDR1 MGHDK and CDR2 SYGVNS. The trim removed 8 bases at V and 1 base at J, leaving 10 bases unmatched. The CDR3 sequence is CASGYGGGYSYEQYF. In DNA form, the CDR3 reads TGTGCCAGCGGATACGGGGGGGGATATTCCTACGAGCAGTACTTC.

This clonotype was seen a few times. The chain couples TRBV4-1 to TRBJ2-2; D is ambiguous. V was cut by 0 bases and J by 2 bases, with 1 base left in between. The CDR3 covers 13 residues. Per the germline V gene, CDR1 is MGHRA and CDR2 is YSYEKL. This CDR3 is CASSQDNTGELFF. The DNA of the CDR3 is TGCGCCAGCAGCCAAGATAACACCGGGGAGCTGTTTTTT.

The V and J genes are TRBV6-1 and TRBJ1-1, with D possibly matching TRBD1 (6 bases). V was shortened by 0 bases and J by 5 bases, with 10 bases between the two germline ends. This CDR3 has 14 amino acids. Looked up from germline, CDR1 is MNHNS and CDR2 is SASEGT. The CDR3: CASSEARGRTEAFF. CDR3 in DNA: TGTGCCAGCAGTGAAGCGCGGGGGCGGACTGAAGCTTTCTTT.

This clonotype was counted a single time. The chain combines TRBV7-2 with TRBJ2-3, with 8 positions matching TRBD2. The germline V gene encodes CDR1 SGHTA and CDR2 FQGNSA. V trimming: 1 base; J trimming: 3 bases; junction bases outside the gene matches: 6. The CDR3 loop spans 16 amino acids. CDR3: CASSLGFSGKTDTQYF. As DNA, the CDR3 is TGTGCCAGCAGCTTAGGCTTTAGCGGGAAGACAGATACGCAGTATTTT.

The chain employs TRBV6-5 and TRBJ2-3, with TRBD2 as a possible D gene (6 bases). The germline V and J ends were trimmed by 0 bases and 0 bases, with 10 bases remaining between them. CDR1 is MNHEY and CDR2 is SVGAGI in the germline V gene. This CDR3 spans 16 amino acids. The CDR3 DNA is TGTGCCAGCAGTTACTCGAGAAGCGGGAGCACAGATACGCAGTATTTT. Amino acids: CASSYSRSGSTDTQYF.

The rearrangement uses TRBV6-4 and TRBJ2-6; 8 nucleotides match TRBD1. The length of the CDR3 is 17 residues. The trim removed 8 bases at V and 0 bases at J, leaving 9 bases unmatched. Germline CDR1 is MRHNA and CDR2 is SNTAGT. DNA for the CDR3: TGTGCCAGCGGACTTGGACAGGGTGACTCTGGGGCCAACGTCCTGACTTTC. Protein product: CASGLGQGDSGANVLTF.

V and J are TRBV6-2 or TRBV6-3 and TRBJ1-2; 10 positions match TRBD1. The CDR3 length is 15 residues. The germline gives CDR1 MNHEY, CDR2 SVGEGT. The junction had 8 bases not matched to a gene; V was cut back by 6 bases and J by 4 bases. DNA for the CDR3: TGTGCCAGCAGCTACGACAGGGGGCGAAGCTATGGCTACACCTTC. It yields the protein CASSYDRGRSYGYTF.

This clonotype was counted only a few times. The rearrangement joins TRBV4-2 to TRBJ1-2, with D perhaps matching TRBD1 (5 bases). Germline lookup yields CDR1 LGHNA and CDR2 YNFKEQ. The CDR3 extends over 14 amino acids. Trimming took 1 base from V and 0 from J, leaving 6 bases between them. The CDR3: CASSQGQTNYGYTF. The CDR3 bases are TGTGCCAGCAGCCAAGGACAGACTAACTATGGCTACACCTTC.

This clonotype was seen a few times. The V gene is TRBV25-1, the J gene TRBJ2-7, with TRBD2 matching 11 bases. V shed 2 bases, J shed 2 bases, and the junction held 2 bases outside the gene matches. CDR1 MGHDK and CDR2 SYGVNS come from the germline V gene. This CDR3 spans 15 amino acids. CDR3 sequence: CASSEPTSGTYEQYF. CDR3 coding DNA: TGTGCCAGCAGTGAACCGACTAGCGGGACCTACGAGCAGTACTTC.

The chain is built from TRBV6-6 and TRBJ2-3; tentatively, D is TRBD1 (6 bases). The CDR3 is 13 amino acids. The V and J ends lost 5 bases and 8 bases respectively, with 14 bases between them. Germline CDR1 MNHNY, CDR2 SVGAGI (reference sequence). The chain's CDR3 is CASSTLVGGTQYF. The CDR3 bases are TGTGCCAGCAGTACCCTTGTAGGGGGTACGCAGTATTTT.

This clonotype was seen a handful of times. CDR3 in DNA: TGCAGCGTTGATGGTGTCGGGGGGCCCCCCCTTGAGTTCTTC. Its protein is CSVDGVGGPPLEFF. The V call is TRBV29-1, the J call TRBJ2-1, with D possibly TRBD2 on 7 matching bases. Looked up from germline, CDR1 is SQVTM and CDR2 is ANQGSEA. Deletions cut 3 bases from V and 14 bases from J, with 23 bases between. This CDR3 contains 14 residues.

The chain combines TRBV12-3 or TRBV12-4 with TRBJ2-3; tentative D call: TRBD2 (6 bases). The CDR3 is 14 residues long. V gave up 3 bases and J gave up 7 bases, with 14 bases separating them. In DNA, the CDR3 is TGTGCCAGCAGTTTTGGGCGGGGTACAAATACGCAGTATTTT. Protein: CASSFGRGTNTQYF.